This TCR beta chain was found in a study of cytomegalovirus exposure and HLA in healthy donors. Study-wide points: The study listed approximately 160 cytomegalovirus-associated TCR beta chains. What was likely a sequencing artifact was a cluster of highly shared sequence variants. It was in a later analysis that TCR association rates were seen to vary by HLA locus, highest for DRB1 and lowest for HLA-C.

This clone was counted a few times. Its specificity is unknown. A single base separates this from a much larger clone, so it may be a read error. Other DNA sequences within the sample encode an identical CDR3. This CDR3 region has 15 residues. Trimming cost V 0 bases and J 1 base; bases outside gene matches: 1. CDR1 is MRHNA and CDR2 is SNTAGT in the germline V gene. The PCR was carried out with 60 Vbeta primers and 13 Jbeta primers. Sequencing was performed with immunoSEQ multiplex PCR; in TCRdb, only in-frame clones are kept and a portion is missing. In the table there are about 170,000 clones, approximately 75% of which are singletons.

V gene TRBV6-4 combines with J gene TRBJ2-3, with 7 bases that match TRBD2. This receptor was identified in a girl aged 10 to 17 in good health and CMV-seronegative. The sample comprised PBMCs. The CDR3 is CASSDSSGGTDTQYF. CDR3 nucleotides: TGTGCCAGCAGTGACTCAAGCGGGGGCACAGATACGCAGTATTTT.